One and the same sample provided the 8 T cell receptor beta chains below, sequenced in a study of human T cells and chemical hapten exposure. Time point indicated: pre-sensitization, week 0. As for treatment: therapeutic diphenylcyclopropenone sensitization with weekly scalp DPC. A single record per CDR3 protein comes from TCRdb applying MiXCR to the RACE reads. The table has some 400,000 distinct CDR3 sequences, about 5.1% seen once; the top ten hold around 2.6%. Sequencing was performed on whole blood, taken in connection with sensitization to the hapten diphenylcyclopropenone (DPC). The receptor set was obtained from a woman between 45 and 60 years old with alopecia areata. Some clones in this sample may be carry-over from other donors' samples.

This clonotype has only a few counts. This sequence joins TRBV7-2 and TRBJ2-1; D gene uncertain. V was cut by 5 bases and J by 3 bases, with 14 bases left in between. This CDR3 is built from 15 residues. Germline V gene data show CDR1 as SGHTA and CDR2 as FQGNSA. This chain's CDR3 is CASSPIPQDYNEQFF. The DNA for the CDR3 is TGTGCCAGCAGCCCCATTCCCCAGGACTACAATGAGCAGTTCTTC. Full variable domain (outside the CDR3, taken from reference TRBV7-2 and TRBJ2-1): GAGVSQSPSNKVTEKGKDVELRCDPISGHTALYWYRQSLGQGLEFLIYFQGNSAPDKSGLPSDRFSAERTGGSVSTLTIQRTQQEDSAVYLCASSPIPQDYNEQFFGPGTRLTVL.

The CDR3 DNA is TGTGCCAGCAGCCAAACCGGACAGGCTTATAGCAATCAGCCCCAGCATTTT. Encoded protein: CASSQTGQAYSNQPQHF. V and J are TRBV14 and TRBJ1-5, with 7 bases identical to TRBD1. The CDR3 sequence is 17 residues long. The V gene end was trimmed by 2 bases and the J gene end by 0 bases; junction bases not matched to a gene: 7. Per germline, CDR1 SGHDN and CDR2 FVKESK.

The chain recombines TRBV12-3 or TRBV12-4 with TRBJ1-3, with a tentative D call TRBD1 (5 bases). V gave up 1 base and J gave up 2 bases, with 9 bases separating them. The CDR3 totals 15 residues. CDR3 amino acids: CASSLGDAAGNTIYF. In DNA, the CDR3 is TGTGCCAGCAGTTTAGGGGACGCGGCTGGAAACACCATATATTTT.

At least ten counts were recorded for this clonotype. The chain is built from TRBV12-3 or TRBV12-4 and TRBJ1-2; 7 bases map to TRBD1. Germline trimming cut 8 bases from V and 2 bases from J; bases unmatched to any gene: 8. CDR3 length equals 14 residues. The CDR3 region is CASRSGQENYGYTF. CDR3 sequence (DNA): TGTGCCAGCCGTAGTGGACAGGAGAACTATGGCTACACCTTC.

V and J are TRBV12-3 or TRBV12-4 and TRBJ2-3; TRBD2 matches at 7 bases. J gave up 5 bases and V 4 bases, and 3 bases lay outside the gene matches. The CDR3 covers 13 residues. Here the CDR3 DNA reads TGTGCCAGCAGTTGGGGGGGTGGAGATACGCAGTATTTT. Its protein product is CASSWGGGDTQYF.

The genes are TRBV5-6 and TRBJ1-4, with D perhaps TRBD1 (6 bases). This CDR3 has 14 amino acids. V was shortened by 3 bases and J by 5 bases, with 11 bases between the two germline ends. Germline V lookup: CDR1 SGHDT, CDR2 YYEEEE. The CDR3 protein is CASSWGTGNEKLFF. DNA of the CDR3: TGTGCCAGCAGCTGGGGCACAGGGAATGAAAAACTGTTTTTT.

This clonotype was observed many times. This chain's CDR3 is CASSLAAGTDTQYF. CDR3 sequence (DNA): TGCGCCAGCAGCTTGGCGGCGGGCACAGATACGCAGTATTTT. The chain combines TRBV5-1 with TRBJ2-3; D call uncertain. Trimming pared 0 bases from V and 1 base from J, leaving 6 bases between. Germline V gene lookup returns CDR1 SGHRS and CDR2 YFSETQ. The CDR3 loop spans 14 amino acids.

In its sample, this clonotype was seen a few times. The chain carries TRBV20-1 and TRBJ1-1; 9 bases are a match to TRBD1. The CDR3 has 13 amino acids. The junction had 4 bases not matched to a gene; V was cut back by 3 bases and J by 5 bases. The germline gives CDR1 DFQATT, CDR2 SNEGSKA (reference sequence). Written as DNA, the CDR3 is TGCAGTGCTAGCGTACAGGGGGCTACTGAAGCTTTCTTT. This sequence encodes CSASVQGATEAFF.